This entry is about one T cell receptor beta chain. The target antigen is unknown. Treatment reported: oral pan-JAK inhibitor, 5-10 mg twice daily. Per the germline V gene, CDR1 is MNHEY and CDR2 is SVGAGI. The germline V and J ends were trimmed by 5 bases and 13 bases, with 15 bases remaining between them. The CDR3 extends over 13 amino acids. The sequencing template was cDNA reverse transcribed from extracted RNA. Libraries were prepared by immunoSEQ multiplex PCR; TCRdb keeps only in-frame clonotypes and omits some of them. The sample yields about 200,000 clones, approximately 57% seen once. The data stem from a study of CD8+ T cells in alopecia areata. Study-wide results and caveats: Persistence of many expanded lesional clones was seen in scalp and blood during tofacitinib.

Material: CD4+ T cells sorted from blood, obtained at week 24, from a patient treated with tofacitinib. The chain links TRBV6-5 to TRBJ2-6, with D perhaps assigned TRBD1 or TRBD2 (5 bases each). The clonotype originates from a human donor with alopecia areata. In DNA form, the CDR3 reads TGTGCCAGCAGTGATAGGGACCCTAGTGTCCTGACTTTC. It translates to CASSDRDPSVLTF.